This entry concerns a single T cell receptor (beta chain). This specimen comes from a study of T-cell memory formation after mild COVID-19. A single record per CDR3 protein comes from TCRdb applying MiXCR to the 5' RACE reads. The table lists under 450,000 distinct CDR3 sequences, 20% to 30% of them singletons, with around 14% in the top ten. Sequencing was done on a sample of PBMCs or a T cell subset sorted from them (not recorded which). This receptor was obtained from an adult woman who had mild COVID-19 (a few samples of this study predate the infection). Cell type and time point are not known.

The CDR3 DNA sequence: TGTGCCAGCTCACCCCTCGAGCGGGGGGGCGGCACAGATACGCAGTATTTT. Translation gives CASSPLERGGGTDTQYF. This chain connects TRBV18 to TRBJ2-3; the match to TRBD2 covers 10 bases. The CDR3 totals 17 residues. The V segment lost 3 bases and the J segment 1 base; nucleotides outside the gene matches: 7. Germline values: CDR1 KGHSH, CDR2 LQKENI. The full variable domain, its missing parts supplied by reference TRBV18 and TRBJ2-3, is NAGVMQNPRHLVRRRGQEARLRCSPMKGHSHVYWYRQLPEEGLKFMVYLQKENIIDESGMPKERFSAEFPKEGPSILRIQQVVRGDSAAYFCASSPLERGGGTDTQYFGPGTRLTVL.